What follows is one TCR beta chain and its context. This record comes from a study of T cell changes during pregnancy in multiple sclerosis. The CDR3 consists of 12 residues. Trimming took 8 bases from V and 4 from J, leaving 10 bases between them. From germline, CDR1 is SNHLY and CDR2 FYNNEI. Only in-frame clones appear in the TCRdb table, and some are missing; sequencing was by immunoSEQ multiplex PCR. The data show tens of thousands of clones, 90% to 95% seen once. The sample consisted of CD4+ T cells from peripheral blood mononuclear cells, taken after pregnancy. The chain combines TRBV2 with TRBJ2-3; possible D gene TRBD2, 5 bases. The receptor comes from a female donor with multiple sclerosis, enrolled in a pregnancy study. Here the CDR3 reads CASQPEADTQYF. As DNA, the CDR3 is TGTGCCAGCCAGCCGGAGGCAGATACGCAGTATTTT.